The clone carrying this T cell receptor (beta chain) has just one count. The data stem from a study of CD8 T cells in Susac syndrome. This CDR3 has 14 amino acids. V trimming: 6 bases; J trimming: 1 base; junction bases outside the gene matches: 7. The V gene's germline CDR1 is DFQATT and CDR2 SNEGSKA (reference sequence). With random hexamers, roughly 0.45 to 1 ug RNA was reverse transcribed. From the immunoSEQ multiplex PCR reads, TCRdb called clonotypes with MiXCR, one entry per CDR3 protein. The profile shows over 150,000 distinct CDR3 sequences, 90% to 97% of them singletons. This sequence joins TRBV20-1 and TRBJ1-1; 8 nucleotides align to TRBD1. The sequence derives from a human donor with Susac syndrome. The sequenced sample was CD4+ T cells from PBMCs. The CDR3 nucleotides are TGCAGTGCCCAGAAGCAGGGGGCGAACACTGAAGCTTTCTTT. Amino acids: CSAQKQGANTEAFF.